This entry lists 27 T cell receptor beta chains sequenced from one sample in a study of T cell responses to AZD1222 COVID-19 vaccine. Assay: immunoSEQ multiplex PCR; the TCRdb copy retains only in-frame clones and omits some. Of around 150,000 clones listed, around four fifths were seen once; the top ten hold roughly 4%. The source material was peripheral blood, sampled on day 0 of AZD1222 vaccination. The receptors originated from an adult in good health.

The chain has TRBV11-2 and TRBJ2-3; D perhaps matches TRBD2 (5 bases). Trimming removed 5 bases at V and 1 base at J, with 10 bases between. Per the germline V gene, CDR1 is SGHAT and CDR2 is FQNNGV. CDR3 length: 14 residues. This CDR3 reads CASSRTARTDTQYF. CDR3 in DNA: TGTGCCAGCAGCCGGACTGCTCGCACAGATACGCAGTATTTT.

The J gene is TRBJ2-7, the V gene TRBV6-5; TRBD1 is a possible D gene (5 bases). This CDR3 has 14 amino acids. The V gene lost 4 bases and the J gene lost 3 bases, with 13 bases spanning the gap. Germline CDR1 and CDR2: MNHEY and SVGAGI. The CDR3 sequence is CASSSTPDSYEQYF. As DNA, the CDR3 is TGTGCCAGCAGTTCGACCCCCGACAGCTACGAGCAGTACTTC.

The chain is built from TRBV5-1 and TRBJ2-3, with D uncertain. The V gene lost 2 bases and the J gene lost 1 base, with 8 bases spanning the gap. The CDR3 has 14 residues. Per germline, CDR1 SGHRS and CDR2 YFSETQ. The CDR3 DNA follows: TGCGCCAGCAGCTTCGGATCTCGCACAGATACGCAGTATTTT. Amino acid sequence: CASSFGSRTDTQYF.

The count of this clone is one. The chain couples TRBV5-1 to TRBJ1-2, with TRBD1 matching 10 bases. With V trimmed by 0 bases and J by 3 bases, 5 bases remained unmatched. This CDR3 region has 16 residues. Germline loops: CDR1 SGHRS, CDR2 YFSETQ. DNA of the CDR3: TGCGCCAGCAGCTTGGCCGGGACAGGGGACCACTATGGCTACACCTTC. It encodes CASSLAGTGDHYGYTF.

The CDR3 is CASSLGRTGRKGETQYF. CDR3 DNA: TGTGCCAGTAGTTTGGGACGTACCGGGCGCAAAGGAGAGACCCAGTACTTC. V and J are TRBV19 and TRBJ2-5; D tentatively fits TRBD1 or TRBD2 (5 bases each). Germline CDR1 is LNHDA and CDR2 is SQIVND (reference sequence). This CDR3 contains 17 residues. Trimming shortened V by 5 bases and J by 4 bases, and 23 bases separated the two germline ends.

The CDR3 DNA follows: TGTGCCAGCAGTCGGGAAAAAGTGCGGGGGGGGCAGTATTTT. Translating gives CASSREKVRGGQYF. This sequence joins TRBV28 and TRBJ2-3, with TRBD2 matching 9 bases. The CDR3 covers 14 residues. Trimming took 5 bases from V and 11 from J; bases not matched to a gene: 11. Germline-derived CDR1 and CDR2 are MDHEN and SYDVKM.

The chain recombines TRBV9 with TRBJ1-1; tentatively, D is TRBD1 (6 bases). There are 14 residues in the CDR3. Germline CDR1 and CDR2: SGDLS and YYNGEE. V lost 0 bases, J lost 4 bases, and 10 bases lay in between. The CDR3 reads CASSVDEGGTEAFF. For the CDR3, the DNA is TGTGCCAGCAGCGTAGATGAAGGGGGCACTGAAGCTTTCTTT.

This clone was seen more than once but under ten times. Written as DNA, the CDR3 is TGTGCCAGTAGTATGGGGGAATACTCACCCTACGAGCAGTACTTC. Translated, it gives CASSMGEYSPYEQYF. The gene calls are TRBV19 and TRBJ2-7, with D possibly called TRBD1 or TRBD2 (5 bases each). Germline CDR1 reads LNHDA; CDR2 reads SQIVND (reference sequence). V lost 3 bases to trimming and J lost 2 bases, with 14 bases between them. The CDR3 is made up of 15 amino acids.

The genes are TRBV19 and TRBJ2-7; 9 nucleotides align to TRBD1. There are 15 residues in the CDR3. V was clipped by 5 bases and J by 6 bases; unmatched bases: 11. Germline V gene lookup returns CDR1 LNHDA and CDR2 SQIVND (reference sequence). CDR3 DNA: TGTGCCAGTAGTGTCCAAACAGGGGGCCCAGGCGAGCAGTACTTC. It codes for CASSVQTGGPGEQYF.

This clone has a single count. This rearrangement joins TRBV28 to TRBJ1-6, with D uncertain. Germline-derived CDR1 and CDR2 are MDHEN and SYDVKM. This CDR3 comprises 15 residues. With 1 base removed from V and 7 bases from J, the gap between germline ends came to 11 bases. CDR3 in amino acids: CASSLFGGENSPLHF. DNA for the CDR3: TGTGCCAGCAGTTTATTCGGCGGGGAGAATTCACCCCTCCACTTT.

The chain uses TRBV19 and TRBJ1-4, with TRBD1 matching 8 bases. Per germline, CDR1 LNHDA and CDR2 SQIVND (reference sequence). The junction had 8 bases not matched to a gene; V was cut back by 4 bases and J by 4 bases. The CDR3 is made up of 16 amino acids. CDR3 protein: CASSTYQGALNEKLFF. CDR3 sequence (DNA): TGTGCCAGTAGTACCTATCAGGGGGCCCTTAATGAAAAACTGTTTTTT.

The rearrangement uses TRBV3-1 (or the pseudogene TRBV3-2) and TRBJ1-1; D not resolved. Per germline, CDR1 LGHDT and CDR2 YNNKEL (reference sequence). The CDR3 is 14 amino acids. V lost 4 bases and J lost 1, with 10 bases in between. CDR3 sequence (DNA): TGTGCCAGCAGCCGATCTGGGCAGAACACTGAAGCTTTCTTT. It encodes CASSRSGQNTEAFF.

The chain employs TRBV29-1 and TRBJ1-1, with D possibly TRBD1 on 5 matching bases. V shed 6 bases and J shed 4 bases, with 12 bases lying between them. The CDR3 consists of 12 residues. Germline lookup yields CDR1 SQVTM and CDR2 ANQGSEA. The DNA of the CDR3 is TGCAGCGTGGGCGGGGGTTCCACTGAAGCTTTCTTT. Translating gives CSVGGGSTEAFF.

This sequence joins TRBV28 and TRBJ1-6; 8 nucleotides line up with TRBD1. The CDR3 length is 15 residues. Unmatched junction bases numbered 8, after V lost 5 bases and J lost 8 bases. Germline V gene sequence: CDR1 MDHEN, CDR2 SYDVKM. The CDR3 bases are TGTGCCAGCAGTCCCAGGACAGGGTTGGATTCACCCCTCCACTTT. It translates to CASSPRTGLDSPLHF.

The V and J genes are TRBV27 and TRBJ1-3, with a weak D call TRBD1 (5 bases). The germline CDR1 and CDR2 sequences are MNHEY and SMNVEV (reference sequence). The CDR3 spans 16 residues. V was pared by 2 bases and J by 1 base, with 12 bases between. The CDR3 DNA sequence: TGTGCCAGCAGTTTAGGGGCGGGGAGATCTGGAAACACCATATATTTT. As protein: CASSLGAGRSGNTIYF.

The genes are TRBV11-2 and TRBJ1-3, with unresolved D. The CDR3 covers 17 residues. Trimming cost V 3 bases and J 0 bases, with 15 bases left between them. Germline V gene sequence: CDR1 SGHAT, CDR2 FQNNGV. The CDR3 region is CASSFLGRSFSGNTIYF. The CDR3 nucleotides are TGTGCCAGCAGCTTTTTGGGCAGATCTTTCTCTGGAAACACCATATATTTT.

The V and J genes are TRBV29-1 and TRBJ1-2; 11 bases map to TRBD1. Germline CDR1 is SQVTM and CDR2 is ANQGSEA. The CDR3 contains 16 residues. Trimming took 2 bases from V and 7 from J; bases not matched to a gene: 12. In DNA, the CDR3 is TGCAGCGTTGAAATTCGTCCGGGACAGGGGGAGGGTGGCTACACCTTC. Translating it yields CSVEIRPGQGEGGYTF.

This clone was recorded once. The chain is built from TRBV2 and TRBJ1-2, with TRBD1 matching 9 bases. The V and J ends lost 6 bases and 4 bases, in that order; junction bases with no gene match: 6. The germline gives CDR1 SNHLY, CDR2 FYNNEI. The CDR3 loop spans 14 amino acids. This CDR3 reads CASSRDRAAYGYTF. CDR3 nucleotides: TGTGCCAGCAGCCGGGACAGGGCGGCCTATGGCTACACCTTC.

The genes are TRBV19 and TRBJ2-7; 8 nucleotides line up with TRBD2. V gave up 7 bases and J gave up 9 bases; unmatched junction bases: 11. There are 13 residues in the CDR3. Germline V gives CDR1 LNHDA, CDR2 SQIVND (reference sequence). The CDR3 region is CASKPSGGVGQYF. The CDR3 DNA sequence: TGTGCCAGTAAACCAAGCGGGGGAGTCGGGCAGTACTTC. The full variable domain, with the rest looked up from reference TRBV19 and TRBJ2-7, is DGGITQSPKYLFRKEGQNVTLSCEQNLNHDAMYWYRQDPGQGLRLIYYSQIVNDFQKGDIAEGYSVSREKKESFPLTVTSAQKNPTAFYLCASKPSGGVGQYFGPGTRLTVT.

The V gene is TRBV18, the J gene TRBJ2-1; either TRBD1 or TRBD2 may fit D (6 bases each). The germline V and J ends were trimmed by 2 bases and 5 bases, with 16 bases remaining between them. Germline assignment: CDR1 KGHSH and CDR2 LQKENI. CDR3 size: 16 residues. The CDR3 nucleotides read TGTGCCAGCTCACCAAGGGGGGTAAAGGAAGACAATGAGCAGTTCTTC. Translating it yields CASSPRGVKEDNEQFF.

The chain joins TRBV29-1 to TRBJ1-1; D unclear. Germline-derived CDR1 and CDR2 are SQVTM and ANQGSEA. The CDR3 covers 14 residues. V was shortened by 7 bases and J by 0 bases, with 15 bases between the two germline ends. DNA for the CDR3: TGCAGCGCCTACGGTCCCGCATTGAACACTGAAGCTTTCTTT. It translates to CSAYGPALNTEAFF.

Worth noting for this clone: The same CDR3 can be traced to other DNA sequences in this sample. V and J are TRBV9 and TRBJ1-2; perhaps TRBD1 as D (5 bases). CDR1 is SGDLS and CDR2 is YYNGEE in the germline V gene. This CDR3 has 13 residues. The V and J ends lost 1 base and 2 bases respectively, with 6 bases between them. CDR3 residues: CASSVSGNYGYTF. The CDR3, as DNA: TGTGCCAGCAGCGTATCAGGGAACTATGGCTACACCTTC.

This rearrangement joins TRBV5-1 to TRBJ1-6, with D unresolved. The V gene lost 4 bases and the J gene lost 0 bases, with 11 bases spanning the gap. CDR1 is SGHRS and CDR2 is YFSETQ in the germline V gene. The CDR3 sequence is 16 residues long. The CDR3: CASSPGETSYNSPLHF. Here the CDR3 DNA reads TGCGCCAGCAGCCCCGGGGAGACCTCCTATAATTCACCCCTCCACTTT.

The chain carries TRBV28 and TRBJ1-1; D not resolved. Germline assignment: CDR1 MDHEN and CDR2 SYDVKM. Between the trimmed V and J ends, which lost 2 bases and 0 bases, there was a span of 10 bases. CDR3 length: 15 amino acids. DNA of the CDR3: TGTGCCAGCAGTTTAATGAAAGTCATGAACACTGAAGCTTTCTTT. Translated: CASSLMKVMNTEAFF.

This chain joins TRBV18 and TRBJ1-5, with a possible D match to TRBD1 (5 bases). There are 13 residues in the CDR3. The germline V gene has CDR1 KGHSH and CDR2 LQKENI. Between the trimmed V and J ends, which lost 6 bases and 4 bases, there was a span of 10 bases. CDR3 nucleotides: TGTGCCAGCTCCGGGACGGGAAATCAGCCCCAGCATTTT. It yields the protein CASSGTGNQPQHF.

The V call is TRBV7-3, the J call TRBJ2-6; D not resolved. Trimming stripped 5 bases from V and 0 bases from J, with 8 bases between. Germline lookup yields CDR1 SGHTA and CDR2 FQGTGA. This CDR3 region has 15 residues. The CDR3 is CASSPDGSGANVLTF. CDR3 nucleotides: TGTGCCAGCAGCCCGGACGGCTCTGGGGCCAACGTCCTGACTTTC.

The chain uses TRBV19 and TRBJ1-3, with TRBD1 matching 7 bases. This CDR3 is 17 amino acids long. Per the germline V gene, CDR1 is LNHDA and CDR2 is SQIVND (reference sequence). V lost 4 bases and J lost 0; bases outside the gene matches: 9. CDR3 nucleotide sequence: TGTGCCAGTAGTACCTCCGGGACAGCGAGCTCTGGAAACACCATATATTTT. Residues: CASSTSGTASSGNTIYF.